Below, 28 T cell receptor beta chains from the same sample are listed, as sequenced in a study of PD-1 blockade in classical Hodgkin lymphoma. The repertoire was sequenced with immunoSEQ multiplex PCR; TCRdb's copy has only in-frame clones and lacks some. The repertoire holds tens of thousands of clones, with over 85% as singletons. Time point noted: newly diagnosed, previously untreated cHL patient sample. What was sequenced was peripheral blood mononuclear cells (PBMCs). All receptors derive from a human donor with classical Hodgkin lymphoma.

The J gene is TRBJ2-5, the V gene TRBV30; perhaps TRBD1 as D (5 bases). The J call may not be correct, given that the DNA end is closer to TRBJ2-7. The CDR3 is 12 residues long. Looked up from germline, CDR1 is GTSNPN and CDR2 is SVGIG (reference sequence). CDR3 nucleotides: TGTGCCTGGAGTGAGCAGGGCTACGAGCAGTACTTC. Translating it yields CAWSEQGYEQYF.

V is TRBV19 and J is TRBJ2-6; 10 bases agree with TRBD2. Per germline, CDR1 LNHDA and CDR2 SQIVND (reference sequence). Trimming removed 3 bases from V and 0 bases from J; junction bases left unmatched: 5. This CDR3 comprises 18 residues. CDR3 protein: CASSISSGGYSGANVLTF. The DNA for the CDR3 is TGTGCCAGTAGTATCTCTAGCGGGGGATACTCTGGGGCCAACGTCCTGACTTTC. The complete variable domain, with remaining parts taken from reference TRBV19 and TRBJ2-6, reads DGGITQSPKYLFRKEGQNVTLSCEQNLNHDAMYWYRQDPGQGLRLIYYSQIVNDFQKGDIAEGYSVSREKKESFPLTVTSAQKNPTAFYLCASSISSGGYSGANVLTFGAGSRLTVL.

This sequence joins TRBV25-1 and TRBJ2-7, with D possibly being TRBD1 (5 bases). In germline, CDR1 is MGHDK, CDR2 SYGVNS. The CDR3 is 12 residues long. Trimming stripped 2 bases from V and 7 bases from J, with 9 bases between. The CDR3 nucleotides are TGTGCCAGCAGTGAACAGGGTATAGAGCAGTACTTC. Translated: CASSEQGIEQYF.

Details on this clone: The same CDR3 also results from other DNA sequences found in this sample. CDR3 residues: CASSLAGGNQPQHF. The CDR3 bases are TGTGCCAGCAGCCTGGCGGGGGGCAATCAGCCCCAGCATTTT. The chain has TRBV7-9 and TRBJ1-5; maybe TRBD1 (5 bases). The V and J ends lost 5 bases and 2 bases respectively, with 10 bases between them. The CDR3 consists of 14 residues. CDR1 is SEHNR, CDR2 FQNEAQ, per germline (reference sequence).

The chain couples TRBV14 to TRBJ2-1; possible D gene TRBD2, 6 bases. From germline, CDR1 is SGHDN and CDR2 FVKESK. The V end was cut by 2 bases, the J end by 13 bases, with 12 bases between. This CDR3 is 12 amino acids long. The chain's CDR3 is CASSQIRRVQFF. The CDR3 bases are TGTGCCAGCAGCCAAATAAGGAGGGTACAGTTCTTC.

V is TRBV10-3 and J is TRBJ2-3, with TRBD2 identical over 9 bases. The V gene's germline CDR1 is ENHRY and CDR2 SYGVKD. The length of the CDR3 is 13 residues. J gave up 1 base and V 9 bases, and 2 bases lay outside the gene matches. CDR3 protein: CAIQREGTDTQYF. Here the CDR3 DNA reads TGTGCCATACAGCGGGAGGGCACAGATACGCAGTATTTT.

The chain employs TRBV18 and TRBJ2-7, with 7 nucleotides matching TRBD1. CDR3 size: 14 residues. The V segment lost 2 bases and the J segment 6 bases; nucleotides outside the gene matches: 7. Germline lookup yields CDR1 KGHSH and CDR2 LQKENI. CDR3 residues: CASSPSQGEAEQYF. The CDR3 nucleotides read TGTGCCAGCTCACCATCGCAGGGGGAAGCCGAGCAGTACTTC.

The chain joins TRBV19 to TRBJ1-5; D is perhaps TRBD1 (5 bases). CDR1 is LNHDA, CDR2 SQIVND, per germline (reference sequence). CDR3 length: 16 amino acids. Trimming shortened V by 0 bases and J by 5 bases, and 14 bases separated the two germline ends. The chain's CDR3 is CASSIEGTAGDQPQHF. Here the CDR3 DNA reads TGTGCCAGTAGTATAGAGGGGACTGCCGGGGATCAGCCCCAGCATTTT.

The rearrangement links TRBV5-3 to TRBJ1-2; D unclear. TRBV5-3 has ORF status, its function being uncertain. Trimming shortened V by 0 bases and J by 6 bases, and 9 bases separated the two germline ends. CDR3 length equals 13 residues. The CDR3 loop is CARSLAAEDGYTF. The CDR3 nucleotides are TGTGCCAGAAGCTTGGCTGCTGAGGATGGCTACACCTTC.

The chain joins TRBV7-8 to TRBJ2-5; 7 bases agree with TRBD1. Germline V lookup: CDR1 SGHVS, CDR2 FQNEAQ. This CDR3 is built from 17 residues. V was clipped by 5 bases and J by 1 base; unmatched bases: 13. DNA for the CDR3: TGTGCCAGCAGCCTCCCCCCCAGGGACAGATTCCAAGAGACCCAGTACTTC. Translation: CASSLPPRDRFQETQYF.

This chain uses TRBV7-2 with TRBJ2-7; D not certain. Trimming removed 1 base from V and 0 bases from J, with 16 bases in between. Germline CDR1 SGHTA, CDR2 FQGNSA. This CDR3 contains 17 residues. CDR3 nucleotide sequence: TGTGCCAGCAGCTTAGACGGGCCGGGCACCCCCTCCTACGAGCAGTACTTC. Its translation is CASSLDGPGTPSYEQYF.

The chain employs TRBV23-1 and TRBJ2-7; TRBD1 matches 7 bases. TRBV23-1 is an open reading frame, and its role is uncertain. This CDR3 has 18 residues. V lost 2 bases and J lost 5; bases outside the gene matches: 18. CDR3 nucleotide sequence: TGCGCCAGCAGTCAAGAATTTATTCGGGACAGTTTGGCGAACGAGCAGTACTTC. Amino acids: CASSQEFIRDSLANEQYF.

CDR3 nucleotides: TGTGCCAGCAGCTTACTGGGAACCACTGAAGCTTTCTTT. Protein sequence: CASSLLGTTEAFF. The V and J genes are TRBV7-3 and TRBJ1-1; D is uncertain. V dropped 2 bases and J dropped 4 bases, with 8 bases sitting between them. Germline CDR1 is SGHTA and CDR2 is FQGTGA. The CDR3 consists of 13 residues.

The V and J genes are TRBV9 and TRBJ2-7; TRBD1 aligns across 7 bases. Germline V CDR1 and CDR2: SGDLS, YYNGEE. The junction had 10 bases not matched to a gene; V was cut back by 4 bases and J by 3 bases. This CDR3 is 15 amino acids long. CDR3 DNA: TGTGCCAGCAGCCCGGACAGGAGCCTTTTCTACGAGCAGTACTTC. It is translated as CASSPDRSLFYEQYF.

The chain combines TRBV13 with TRBJ1-5; D gene unclear. CDR1 is PRHDT, CDR2 FYEKMQ, per germline (reference sequence). This CDR3 has 16 residues. Trimming stripped 6 bases from V and 1 base from J, with 16 bases between. CDR3 coding DNA: TGTGCCAGCAGGTTTCTTGGGAAGGGCAGCAATCAGCCCCAGCATTTT. This translates into CASRFLGKGSNQPQHF.

The chain recombines TRBV9 with TRBJ2-5, with 10 bases that match TRBD2. The V gene end was trimmed by 4 bases and the J gene end by 0 bases; junction bases not matched to a gene: 9. Germline V CDR1 and CDR2: SGDLS, YYNGEE. CDR3 length equals 17 residues. In DNA form, the CDR3 reads TGTGCCAGCAGCACCCAGCGGGGGGGCCTGTACCAAGAGACCCAGTACTTC. Translated, it gives CASSTQRGGLYQETQYF.

This clone was picked up one time. This chain joins TRBV7-2 and TRBJ1-1; D may be TRBD1 (6 bases). Trimming cost V 5 bases and J 2 bases, with 12 bases left between them. CDR3 length: 14 amino acids. CDR1 SGHTA and CDR2 FQGNSA come from the germline V gene. The CDR3 is CASSPQGINTEAFF. CDR3 nucleotides: TGTGCCAGCAGCCCACAGGGTATCAACACTGAAGCTTTCTTT.

This clone was observed once. The chain has TRBV5-4 and TRBJ2-5; D gene ambiguous. Trimming left V 1 base short and J 0 bases short, with 7 bases between. The germline CDR1 and CDR2 sequences are SGHNT and YYREEE (reference sequence). The CDR3 spans 14 residues. The CDR3 here is CASSLRLNQETQYF. The CDR3 region has the DNA TGTGCCAGCAGCTTGCGCTTGAACCAAGAGACCCAGTACTTC.

The J gene is TRBJ2-2, the V gene TRBV5-1; the match to TRBD2 covers 8 bases. This CDR3 is 16 amino acids long. Germline lookup yields CDR1 SGHRS and CDR2 YFSETQ. The V segment lost 0 bases and the J segment 6 bases; nucleotides outside the gene matches: 7. This chain's CDR3 is CASSLEAMTSAGELFF. The CDR3 DNA follows: TGCGCCAGCAGCTTGGAGGCGATGACTAGCGCCGGGGAGCTGTTTTTT.

V is TRBV7-2 and J is TRBJ1-2; no clear D gene. The CDR3 totals 12 residues. From germline, CDR1 is SGHTA and CDR2 FQGNSA. The V end lost 3 bases, the J end lost 1 base, and 3 bases lay between the germline ends. The CDR3 nucleotides read TGTGCCAGCAGCTTGGTTAACTATGGCTACACCTTC. It codes for CASSLVNYGYTF.

V usage is TRBV4-1 and J usage is TRBJ2-1; tentative D call: TRBD2 (5 bases). Germline V lookup: CDR1 MGHRA, CDR2 YSYEKL. The CDR3 contains 13 residues. Deletions cut 4 bases from V and 5 bases from J, with 9 bases between. The CDR3 loop reads CASSRERNNEQFF. CDR3 coding DNA: TGCGCCAGCAGCCGCGAGCGGAACAATGAGCAGTTCTTC.

The rearrangement uses TRBV7-2 and TRBJ2-7; 10 bases are shared with TRBD2. This CDR3 is built from 16 residues. Germline V CDR1 and CDR2: SGHTA, FQGNSA. V lost 1 base to trimming and J lost 2 bases; unmatched junction nucleotides: 5. The chain's CDR3 is CASSLVGLAATYEQYF. The CDR3 region has the DNA TGTGCCAGCAGCTTAGTAGGACTAGCGGCCACCTACGAGCAGTACTTC.

In this sample, this clone turned up once. The J gene is TRBJ2-1, the V gene TRBV23-1; 8 bases line up with TRBD1. TRBV23-1 is an ORF for which the function is uncertain. The ends lost 6 bases at V and 7 bases at J; junction bases unmatched: 8. The CDR3 is made up of 14 amino acids. The DNA for the CDR3 is TGCGCCAGCAGCGGACAGGGAATTGTGAATGAGCAGTTCTTC. This sequence encodes CASSGQGIVNEQFF.

This chain joins TRBV11-2 and TRBJ2-5; 13 bases fit TRBD2. The J segment lost 5 bases and the V segment lost 4 bases, leaving 7 bases of the junction unmatched. The CDR3 consists of 16 residues. Per germline, CDR1 SGHAT and CDR2 FQNNGV. In DNA form, the CDR3 reads TGTGCCAGCAGCTCAGGGACTAGCGGGATTTGGGAGACCCAGTACTTC. Protein product: CASSSGTSGIWETQYF.

The genes are TRBV6-6 and TRBJ1-2; 10 bases match TRBD1. This CDR3 has 14 residues. The germline V gene has CDR1 MNHNY and CDR2 SVGAGI (reference sequence). The trim removed 5 bases at V and 8 bases at J, leaving 8 bases unmatched. This CDR3 is CASSPDRGLAGYTF. CDR3 coding DNA: TGTGCCAGCAGTCCCGACAGGGGGCTGGCGGGCTACACCTTC.

This chain links TRBV29-1 with TRBJ2-6, with a weak D call TRBD2 (6 bases). The CDR3 loop spans 17 amino acids. Between the trimmed V and J ends, which lost 7 bases and 2 bases, there was a span of 21 bases. Germline V gene sequence: CDR1 SQVTM, CDR2 ANQGSEA. CDR3 in DNA: TGCAGCGCCCGGGGGATTGGGTTGGGGACTGGGGCCAACGTCCTGACTTTC. It codes for CSARGIGLGTGANVLTF.

The chain has TRBV27 and TRBJ1-1; D remains unclear. This CDR3 has 16 amino acids. Trimming cost V 5 bases and J 4 bases, with 20 bases left between them. The germline CDR1 and CDR2 sequences are MNHEY and SMNVEV (reference sequence). The CDR3 DNA is TGTGCCAGCAGTCCCCCGAGGACGCCGGGTGGCACTGAAGCTTTCTTT. This encodes CASSPPRTPGGTEAFF.

This sequence joins TRBV7-2 and TRBJ2-7; maybe TRBD1 (7 bases). The CDR3 is made up of 18 amino acids. V was shortened by 1 base and J by 4 bases, with 23 bases between the two germline ends. From germline, CDR1 is SGHTA and CDR2 FQGNSA. The CDR3 loop is CASSLGHRGRLEKYEQYF. As DNA, the CDR3 is TGTGCCAGCAGCTTAGGACACAGGGGTAGACTAGAAAAATACGAGCAGTACTTC.